Below, 28 T cell receptor beta chains from the same sample are listed, as sequenced in a study of T cell changes during pregnancy in multiple sclerosis (dated by TCRdb to the late 2010s). Receptor libraries were prepared by the immunoSEQ multiplex PCR assay. Not all clones reach the TCRdb copy of this immuneACCESS table, which keeps in-frame sequences only. Checked studies attribute under half of the gap to unresolved V genes and leave the rest unexplained. Across this sample there are approximately 51,000 clones, with 90% to 95% seen only once. The ten largest clones represent less than 0.65% of the sample. The sample here was CD4+ T cells from peripheral blood mononuclear cells, taken in the second trimester of pregnancy. These TCRs come from a female donor with multiple sclerosis, enrolled in a pregnancy study.

This chain links TRBV5-6 with TRBJ2-3; 10 nucleotides agree with TRBD1. Germline assignment: CDR1 SGHDT and CDR2 YYEEEE. The length of the CDR3 is 17 residues. Trimming cost V 5 bases and J 5 bases; bases outside gene matches: 14. The CDR3 here is CASSRIARDRGGDTQYF. The CDR3 coding sequence is TGTGCCAGCAGTCGAATAGCCCGGGACAGGGGTGGAGATACGCAGTATTTT.

This chain links TRBV6-1 with TRBJ1-5, with no clear D. V was pared by 5 bases and J by 2 bases, with 13 bases between. Per the germline V gene, CDR1 is MNHNS and CDR2 is SASEGT. The CDR3 spans 15 residues. The CDR3 protein is CASSPRGVGNQPQHF. In nucleotides, the CDR3 is TGTGCCAGCAGTCCCCGGGGTGTCGGCAATCAGCCCCAGCATTTT.

This chain connects TRBV6-5 to TRBJ1-2; 7 nucleotides match TRBD1. In germline, CDR1 is MNHEY, CDR2 SVGAGI. The CDR3 is 14 residues long. J lost 7 bases, V lost 7 bases, and 12 bases had no gene match. In DNA form, the CDR3 reads TGTGCCAGCACCAACCAGGACAGGCCTTTTGGCTACACCTTC. The encoded protein is CASTNQDRPFGYTF.

This clone was counted a few times. This chain uses TRBV2 with TRBJ1-2, with a weak D call TRBD1 (5 bases). CDR3 length equals 13 residues. V was clipped by 7 bases and J by 8 bases, with 17 bases between them. The germline CDR1 and CDR2 sequences are SNHLY and FYNNEI. The DNA for the CDR3 is TGTGCCAGCAAAGGTATCGACAGAGTGGGCTACACCTTC. Residues: CASKGIDRVGYTF.

The J gene is TRBJ2-3, the V gene TRBV5-1; TRBD2 agrees at 11 bases. Germline CDR1 SGHRS, CDR2 YFSETQ. The CDR3 is 16 amino acids. The V segment lost 5 bases and the J segment 1 base; nucleotides outside the gene matches: 6. The CDR3 bases are TGCGCCAGCAGGAGTCTAGCGGGGGGCCGCACAGATACGCAGTATTTT. The encoded protein is CASRSLAGGRTDTQYF. Looking up the rest from reference TRBV5-1 and TRBJ2-3 gives the full variable domain: KAGVTQTPRYLIKTRGQQVTLSCSPISGHRSVSWYQQTPGQGLQFLFEYFSETQRNKGNFPGRFSGRQFSNSRSEMNVSTLELGDSALYLCASRSLAGGRTDTQYFGPGTRLTVL.

The CDR3 loop is CASSIGSSGGAHNEQFF. Written as DNA, the CDR3 is TGCGCCAGCAGCATTGGATCCAGCGGGGGCGCCCACAATGAGCAGTTCTTC. The J gene is TRBJ2-1, the V gene TRBV5-1, with 8 bases matching TRBD2. Germline V gene lookup returns CDR1 SGHRS and CDR2 YFSETQ. Losses at the gene ends were 4 bases for V and 5 bases for J; bases not matched to a gene: 14. The CDR3 loop spans 17 amino acids.

This clone was seen only once. V and J are TRBV11-2 and TRBJ1-6; D is undetermined. The CDR3 totals 13 residues. V lost 7 bases and J lost 0, with 4 bases in between. Germline V lookup: CDR1 SGHAT, CDR2 FQNNGV. The CDR3 coding sequence is TGTGCCAGCACGCGCTCCTATAATTCACCCCTCCACTTT. Its translation is CASTRSYNSPLHF. Complete variable domain (other parts from reference TRBV11-2 and TRBJ1-6): EAGVAQSPRYKIIEKRQSVAFWCNPISGHATLYWYQQILGQGPKLLIQFQNNGVVDDSQLPKDRFSAERLKGVDSTLKIQPAKLEDSAVYLCASTRSYNSPLHFGNGTRLTVT.

This chain uses TRBV30 with TRBJ1-4; no clear D. Germline loops: CDR1 GTSNPN, CDR2 SVGIG (reference sequence). The CDR3 extends over 13 amino acids. Trimming took 5 bases from V and 5 from J, leaving 12 bases between them. Written as DNA, the CDR3 is TGTGCCTGGGCCGCCCTCTACAATGAAAAACTGTTTTTT. It specifies CAWAALYNEKLFF. The full variable domain, rest sourced from reference TRBV30 and TRBJ1-4, is SQTIHQWPATLVQPVGSPLSLECTVEGTSNPNLYWYRQAAGRGLQLLFYSVGIGQISSEVPQNLSASRPQDRQFILSSKKLLLSDSGFYLCAWAALYNEKLFFGSGTQLSVL.

The chain couples TRBV2 to TRBJ1-1; D is undetermined. CDR3 length equals 11 residues. Germline assignment: CDR1 SNHLY and CDR2 FYNNEI. Trimming removed 7 bases from V and 7 bases from J, with 10 bases in between. The CDR3 nucleotides read TGTGCCAGCATGAGGAACGGTGAAGCTTTCTTT. This sequence encodes CASMRNGEAFF.

The chain has TRBV7-2 and TRBJ2-3; maybe TRBD2 (6 bases). This CDR3 region has 16 residues. Trimming stripped 4 bases from V and 1 base from J, with 15 bases between. Germline CDR1 and CDR2: SGHTA and FQGNSA. The CDR3 DNA is TGTGCCAGCAGCTCCCCGTTAGGCGGGGGCACAGATACGCAGTATTTT. As protein: CASSSPLGGGTDTQYF.

The V call is TRBV5-5, the J call TRBJ1-4; the D gene is possibly TRBD1 (5 bases). The CDR3 has 16 residues. Germline CDR1 is SGHKS and CDR2 is YYEKEE (reference sequence). V lost 1 base, J lost 0 bases, and 10 bases lay in between. CDR3 coding DNA: TGTGCCAGCAGCTTGTATGAGACAGCAACTAATGAAAAACTGTTTTTT. It yields the protein CASSLYETATNEKLFF.

The chain combines TRBV7-3 with TRBJ2-3; perhaps TRBD1 as D (6 bases). CDR1 and CDR2 (germline): SGHTA, FQGTGA. Trimming stripped 1 base from V and 5 bases from J, with 10 bases between. The CDR3 length is 14 residues. DNA for the CDR3: TGTGCCAGCAGCTTAAACAGGGTAGGAGATACGCAGTATTTT. This translates into CASSLNRVGDTQYF.

The chain is built from TRBV23-1 and TRBJ1-5, with no clear D. TRBV23-1 is classed as an ORF, of uncertain function. The CDR3 spans 13 residues. The CDR3 nucleotides are TGCGCAAAAAAGGGAGGACGTAGTCAGCCCCAGCATTTT. It translates to CAKKGGRSQPQHF.

V and J are TRBV5-1 and TRBJ1-3; 7 bases are shared with TRBD1. This CDR3 spans 16 amino acids. Germline V gene lookup returns CDR1 SGHRS and CDR2 YFSETQ. J lost 0 bases, V lost 3 bases, and 6 bases had no gene match. For the CDR3, the DNA is TGCGCCAGCAGCTCCGGACAGGCGCTCTCTGGAAACACCATATATTTT. Amino acids: CASSSGQALSGNTIYF. Full variable domain (missing parts from reference TRBV5-1 and TRBJ1-3): KAGVTQTPRYLIKTRGQQVTLSCSPISGHRSVSWYQQTPGQGLQFLFEYFSETQRNKGNFPGRFSGRQFSNSRSEMNVSTLELGDSALYLCASSSGQALSGNTIYFGEGSWLTVV.

The V gene is TRBV7-2, the J gene TRBJ2-7; 12 bases line up with TRBD2. J lost 6 bases, V lost 4 bases, and 4 bases had no gene match. CDR1 SGHTA and CDR2 FQGNSA come from the germline V gene. The CDR3 has 14 residues. Written as DNA, the CDR3 is TGTGCCAGCAGCTCTAGCGGGGGGGCGGTCGAGCAGTACTTC. Protein product: CASSSSGGAVEQYF.

The chain carries TRBV7-2 and TRBJ1-6, with 11 bases matching TRBD1. V was pared by 5 bases and J by 9 bases, with 3 bases of the junction left unmatched. The CDR3 length is 14 residues. CDR1 and CDR2 from the germline V gene are SGHTA and FQGNSA. The DNA of the CDR3 is TGTGCCAGCAGCCGGACAGGGGGCGCTTCACCCCTCCACTTT. Translated: CASSRTGGASPLHF.

The J gene is TRBJ1-2, the V gene TRBV6-6, with D maybe TRBD1 (6 bases). From germline, CDR1 is MNHNY and CDR2 SVGAGI (reference sequence). V gave up 5 bases and J gave up 7 bases, with 23 bases separating them. The CDR3 has 16 residues. In nucleotides, the CDR3 is TGTGCCAGCAGTCGAGGACAGCAGAAAATTGATTTTGGCTACACCTTC. As protein: CASSRGQQKIDFGYTF.

The chain combines TRBV2 with TRBJ2-7; D call uncertain. Germline V CDR1 and CDR2: SNHLY, FYNNEI. The CDR3 has 14 amino acids. Trimming cost V 7 bases and J 2 bases, with 15 bases left between them. Here the CDR3 reads CASTTTMSAYEQYF. CDR3 nucleotides: TGTGCCAGCACCACGACAATGTCAGCCTACGAGCAGTACTTC.

The chain is built from TRBV9 and TRBJ2-1; 10 nucleotides match TRBD2. Germline CDR1 and CDR2: SGDLS and YYNGEE. This CDR3 has 17 amino acids. V gave up 0 bases and J gave up 7 bases; unmatched junction bases: 10. The CDR3 here is CASSVDGSGGIKNEQFF. CDR3 sequence (DNA): TGTGCCAGCAGCGTAGATGGTAGCGGGGGGATTAAGAATGAGCAGTTCTTC.

The chain recombines TRBV5-1 with TRBJ2-7, with TRBD1 identical over 8 bases. Germline V CDR1 and CDR2: SGHRS, YFSETQ. Trimming cost V 4 bases and J 4 bases; bases outside gene matches: 7. The CDR3 is 14 residues long. DNA of the CDR3: TGCGCCAGCAGCGAGGACAGGGTGCTATACGAGCAGTACTTC. Amino acid sequence: CASSEDRVLYEQYF.

This clone has just a few counts. V and J are TRBV5-6 and TRBJ1-5; 9 nucleotides match TRBD1. V lost 1 base to trimming and J lost 9 bases; unmatched junction nucleotides: 8. CDR1 and CDR2 from the germline V gene are SGHDT and YYEEEE. The CDR3 has 15 residues. The CDR3 spells CASSLLGQGLPPQHF. CDR3 DNA: TGTGCCAGCAGCTTGTTGGGACAGGGACTTCCGCCCCAGCATTTT.

The rearrangement joins TRBV7-2 to TRBJ1-4; 7 nucleotides line up with TRBD1. The junction had 4 bases not matched to a gene; V was cut back by 3 bases and J by 0 bases. Germline V lookup: CDR1 SGHTA, CDR2 FQGNSA. The CDR3 consists of 16 residues. CDR3 residues: CASSFYRGATNEKLFF. The CDR3 nucleotides are TGTGCCAGCAGCTTTTACAGGGGTGCAACTAATGAAAAACTGTTTTTT. Together with reference TRBV7-2 and TRBJ1-4, the CDR3 gives the full variable domain: GAGVSQSPSNKVTEKGKDVELRCDPISGHTALYWYRQSLGQGLEFLIYFQGNSAPDKSGLPSDRFSAERTGGSVSTLTIQRTQQEDSAVYLCASSFYRGATNEKLFFGSGTQLSVL.

The chain recombines TRBV9 with TRBJ1-4; 12 bases line up with TRBD1. Trimming took 0 bases from V and 8 from J; bases not matched to a gene: 11. Germline V CDR1 and CDR2: SGDLS, YYNGEE. The CDR3 length is 18 residues. The CDR3 loop is CASSVAGGGQGAREKLFF. CDR3 nucleotides: TGTGCCAGCAGCGTAGCAGGAGGGGGACAGGGGGCGCGGGAAAAACTGTTTTTT. Full variable domain (outside the CDR3, taken from reference TRBV9 and TRBJ1-4): DSGVTQTPKHLITATGQRVTLRCSPRSGDLSVYWYQQSLDQGLQFLIQYYNGEERAKGNILERFSAQQFPDLHSELNLSSLELGDSALYFCASSVAGGGQGAREKLFFGSGTQLSVL.

The chain has TRBV15 and TRBJ2-7, with TRBD2 matching over 7 bases. The CDR3 totals 12 residues. In germline, CDR1 is LNHNV, CDR2 YYDKDF (reference sequence). V lost 6 bases to trimming and J lost 5 bases; unmatched junction nucleotides: 4. Here the CDR3 reads CATSFGGNEQYF. The CDR3 coding sequence is TGTGCCACCAGTTTCGGGGGGAACGAGCAGTACTTC.

The chain joins TRBV18 to TRBJ1-4, with TRBD1 as a possible D gene (6 bases). From germline, CDR1 is KGHSH and CDR2 LQKENI. This CDR3 has 15 residues. V lost 8 bases and J 2 bases, leaving 15 bases between the germline ends. CDR3 amino acids: CASTIGGPTNEKLFF. DNA for the CDR3: TGTGCCAGCACGATCGGGGGGCCGACTAATGAAAAACTGTTTTTT. The full variable domain, in which reference TRBV18 and TRBJ1-4 provide the parts outside the CDR3, is NAGVMQNPRHLVRRRGQEARLRCSPMKGHSHVYWYRQLPEEGLKFMVYLQKENIIDESGMPKERFSAEFPKEGPSILRIQQVVRGDSAAYFCASTIGGPTNEKLFFGSGTQLSVL.

V gene TRBV5-6 combines with J gene TRBJ1-5, with D possibly being TRBD1 (5 bases). The ends were cut back, 4 bases at V and 0 bases at J, with 14 bases in the middle. This CDR3 is built from 16 residues. The V gene's germline CDR1 is SGHDT and CDR2 YYEEEE. This CDR3 reads CASSRRDSYSNQPQHF. Here the CDR3 DNA reads TGTGCCAGCAGCCGGAGGGACTCATATAGCAATCAGCCCCAGCATTTT.

The rearrangement links TRBV11-3 to TRBJ2-3; 8 nucleotides match TRBD1. Losses at the gene ends were 3 bases for V and 1 base for J; bases not matched to a gene: 6. Germline lookup yields CDR1 SGHNT and CDR2 YENEEA. The CDR3 loop spans 16 amino acids. The CDR3 here is CASSFRQGKGTDTQYF. Here the CDR3 DNA reads TGTGCCAGCAGCTTTAGACAGGGGAAGGGCACAGATACGCAGTATTTT. The full variable domain, with the rest looked up from reference TRBV11-3 and TRBJ2-3, is EAGVVQSPRYKIIEKKQPVAFWCNPISGHNTLYWYLQNLGQGPELLIRYENEEAVDDSQLPKDRFSAERLKGVDSTLKIQPAELGDSAVYLCASSFRQGKGTDTQYFGPGTRLTVL.

V gene TRBV19 combines with J gene TRBJ2-3, with 10 bases matching TRBD2. The CDR3 totals 17 residues. V shed 0 bases and J 6 bases; nucleotides not matched to a gene: 9. Germline loops: CDR1 LNHDA, CDR2 SQIVND (reference sequence). CDR3 in amino acids: CASSIDSSGGRWDTQYF. The CDR3, as DNA: TGTGCCAGTAGTATAGATTCTAGCGGGGGTCGTTGGGATACGCAGTATTTT.